This passage covers 4 T cell receptor beta chains from one sample sequenced in a study of blood T cells in healthy people across ages. Through a sample-barcoded 5' primer and a J-beta primer mix, a second PCR was run for roughly 6 to 12 cycles. TCRdb recomputed calls from the 5' RACE reads with MiXCR, one row per CDR3 protein. The table records approximately 800,000 distinct CDR3 sequences, 20% to 30% of them present only once. These data were also filed under a second study, of T cells of mothers and their children.

Sequencing was done on a sample of blood. The origin of the receptors is a boy under 18 in good health.

This clonotype was observed a handful of times. The V and J genes are TRBV5-1 and TRBJ2-4, with D uncertain. Germline CDR1 SGHRS, CDR2 YFSETQ. This CDR3 has 14 amino acids. Between the trimmed V and J ends, which lost 0 bases and 8 bases, there was a span of 12 bases. The CDR3 bases are TGCGCCAGCAGCTTGGGGGCTGGGTCTCACATTCAGTACTTC. This codes for CASSLGAGSHIQYF.

The chain employs TRBV3-1 and TRBJ2-1; D remains ambiguous. Looked up from germline, CDR1 is LGHDT and CDR2 is YNNKEL (reference sequence). Trimming removed 1 base from V and 9 bases from J, with 10 bases in between. This CDR3 has 13 amino acids. CDR3 coding DNA: TGTGCCAGCAGCCAAGTAGTAGTGGGTGAGCAGTTCTTC. It encodes CASSQVVVGEQFF.

This clonotype was seen ten or more times. This chain joins TRBV2 and TRBJ2-3; weak D call: TRBD2 (6 bases). The CDR3 totals 13 residues. V lost 6 bases to trimming and J lost 0 bases, with 7 bases between them. The V gene's germline CDR1 is SNHLY and CDR2 FYNNEI. The CDR3 DNA sequence: TGTGCCAGCAGAGCGGGCAGCACAGATACGCAGTATTTT. This encodes CASRAGSTDTQYF.

This sequence joins TRBV29-1 and TRBJ2-7; no clear D gene. There are 12 residues in the CDR3. Germline V gene data show CDR1 as SQVTM and CDR2 as ANQGSEA. The ends were cut back, 5 bases at V and 3 bases at J, with 11 bases in the middle. The CDR3 spells CSVSRNRYEQYF. In DNA, the CDR3 is TGCAGCGTTTCTAGAAACCGCTACGAGCAGTACTTC.